This record concerns one TCR beta chain sequence. Its target is unknown. PBMC DNA, left unsorted, was sequenced on ten immunoSEQ deep assay plates. TCRdb's table, derived via immunoSEQ multiplex PCR, lists solely in-frame clones and lacks some. The profile shows 450,000 to 500,000 clones, roughly 78% of them singletons. This CDR3 is built from 18 residues. Germline V gene lookup returns CDR1 MGHRA and CDR2 YSYEKL. After removal of 1 base from V and 7 bases from J, the junction contained 13 bases not matched to a gene. The data originate from a study of shared clonotypes between healthy human individuals. Findings and limits, study-wide: Blood was the sole source, and tissue repertoires probably differ.

The chain combines TRBV4-1 with TRBJ2-1; TRBD2 agrees at 10 bases. Sequencing used PBMCs. The sequence was obtained from a woman aged 40-49 years in good health. Some clones in this sample may be carry-over from other donors' samples. In nucleotides, the CDR3 is TGCGCCAGCAGCCAAGTCCCTCCCGCTAGCGGGAGTCGGAATGAGCAGTTCTTC. This translates into CASSQVPPASGSRNEQFF.